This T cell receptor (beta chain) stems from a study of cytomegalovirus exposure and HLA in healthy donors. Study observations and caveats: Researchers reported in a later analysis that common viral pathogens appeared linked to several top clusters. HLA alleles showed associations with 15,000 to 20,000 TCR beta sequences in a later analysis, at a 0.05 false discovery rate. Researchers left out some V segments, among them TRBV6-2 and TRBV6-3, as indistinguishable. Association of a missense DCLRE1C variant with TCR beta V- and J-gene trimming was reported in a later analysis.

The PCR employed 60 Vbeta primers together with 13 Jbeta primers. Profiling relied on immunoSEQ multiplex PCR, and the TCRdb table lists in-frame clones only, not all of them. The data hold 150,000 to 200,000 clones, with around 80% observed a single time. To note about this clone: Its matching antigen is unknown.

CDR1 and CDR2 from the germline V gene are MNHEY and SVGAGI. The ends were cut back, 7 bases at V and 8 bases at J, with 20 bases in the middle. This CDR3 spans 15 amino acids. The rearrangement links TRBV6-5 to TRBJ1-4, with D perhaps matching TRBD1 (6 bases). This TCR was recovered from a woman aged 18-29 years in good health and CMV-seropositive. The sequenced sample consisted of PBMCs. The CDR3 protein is CASTRLVGGNEKLFF. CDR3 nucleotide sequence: TGTGCCAGCACACGACTCGTTGGGGGCAACGAAAAACTGTTTTTT.